This TCR beta chain was profiled in a study of blood T cell repertoires in COVID-19. The ends lost 0 bases at V and 1 base at J; junction bases unmatched: 6. CDR1 and CDR2 (germline): SGDLS, YYNGEE. The CDR3 is 16 amino acids. The data were produced by immunoSEQ multiplex PCR, yet TCRdb's version contains in-frame clones alone and is incomplete. This table holds some 390,000 clones, roughly nine tenths found once. The TCR was taken from a man younger than 45 who had recovered from COVID-19. The chain combines TRBV9 with TRBJ2-5, with TRBD2 identical over 7 bases. The sequenced sample was PBMCs or T cells enriched from blood (not recorded which). CDR3 sequence: CASSVGAGVIQETQYF. The CDR3 nucleotides are TGTGCCAGCAGCGTAGGGGCGGGGGTTATCCAAGAGACCCAGTACTTC.